Listed below are T cell receptor beta chains from one sample, sequenced in a study of CXCR3-negative and CXCR3-positive naive CD8 T cells. TCRdb processed the 5' RACE reads again and assigns one entry to each CDR3 protein, with no DNA. In total, the table holds 150,000 to 180,000 distinct CDR3 sequences. Sequenced sample: naive CXCR3+ CD8+ T cells from blood. Receptors were obtained from a human donor in good health. Some clones in this sample may be carry-over from other donors' samples. Both conserved end residues are part of each CDR3.

V gene: TRBV20-1; J gene: TRBJ1-4; CDR3 protein: CSARDFSAESNEKLFF
V gene: TRBV7-9; J gene: TRBJ2-5; CDR3 protein: CASSLLLAGEETQYF
V gene: TRBV3-1; J gene: TRBJ2-1; CDR3 protein: CASSPRPLAGGPSSYNEQFF
V gene: TRBV27; J gene: TRBJ2-5; CDR3 protein: CASSPFAGASQETQYF
V gene: TRBV12-3/TRBV12-4; J gene: TRBJ2-2; CDR3 protein: CASETGTANTGELFF
V gene: TRBV4-1; J gene: TRBJ2-1; CDR3 protein: CASSQGTGTYNEQFF
V gene: TRBV5-1; J gene: TRBJ2-1; CDR3 protein: CASRWTSGTQNEQFF
V gene: TRBV12-3/TRBV12-4; J gene: TRBJ1-6; CDR3 protein: CASSLGRSPLHF
V gene: TRBV12-3/TRBV12-4; J gene: TRBJ2-7; CDR3 protein: CASSRWDRIFYEQYF
V gene: TRBV4-3; J gene: TRBJ2-7; CDR3 protein: CASSQDLNHEQYF
V gene: TRBV18; J gene: TRBJ2-1; CDR3 protein: CASSPSDNEQFF
V gene: TRBV29-1; J gene: TRBJ2-5; CDR3 protein: CSVEIALDGETQYF
V gene: TRBV10-3; J gene: TRBJ2-1; CDR3 protein: CAIRYRVPLIGGGNYNEQFF
V gene: TRBV2; J gene: TRBJ2-7; CDR3 protein: CASSDYRGGSYEQYF
V gene: TRBV29-1; J gene: TRBJ2-7; CDR3 protein: CSVVGIETVPFYEQYF
V gene: TRBV14; J gene: TRBJ2-1; CDR3 protein: CASSQDEGHNEQFF
V gene: TRBV3-1; J gene: TRBJ2-1; CDR3 protein: CASSQEVGPYNEQFF
V gene: TRBV27; J gene: TRBJ1-1; CDR3 protein: CASSANGGARTEAFF
V gene: TRBV4-2; J gene: TRBJ2-1; CDR3 protein: CASSSGTGSHNEQFF
V gene: TRBV6-2/TRBV6-3; J gene: TRBJ2-1; CDR3 protein: CASSYTWGGNYNEQFF
V gene: TRBV5-1; J gene: TRBJ2-7; CDR3 protein: CASSPRAPYEQYF
V gene: TRBV4-1; J gene: TRBJ2-1; CDR3 protein: CASSQGPGGYYNEQFF
V gene: TRBV21-1; J gene: TRBJ2-5; CDR3 protein: CASSRDTGHETQYF
V gene: TRBV12-3/TRBV12-4; J gene: TRBJ2-3; CDR3 protein: CASRGVDRGTDTQYF
V gene: TRBV7-9; J gene: TRBJ2-1; CDR3 protein: CASRKGSYNEQFF
V gene: TRBV19; J gene: TRBJ2-3; CDR3 protein: CASSMVAGATDTQYF
V gene: TRBV2; J gene: TRBJ2-1; CDR3 protein: CASSEIGGQGNEQFF
V gene: TRBV20-1; J gene: TRBJ2-5; CDR3 protein: CSAREKWGQETQYF
V gene: TRBV28; J gene: TRBJ1-2; CDR3 protein: CASSLLLSPRPGRGGYTF
V gene: TRBV28; J gene: TRBJ1-1; CDR3 protein: CATRDRGWYTEAFF
V gene: TRBV4-2; J gene: TRBJ2-7; CDR3 protein: CASSQDASGIAMREQYF